The next 30 T cell receptor beta chains were all read from a single sample in a study of post-analysis software for immune sequencing data (dated by TCRdb to between 2015 and 2016). Overall study outcomes, separate from this receptor: Four or five TRBV segments, including TRBV5-6, TRBV5-1 and TRBV20-1, were significantly more frequent in patients than controls.

Which antigens these TCRs recognize remains unknown. The library was generated by PCR. Sequencing instrument: Illumina HiSeq 2500. Unique molecular identifiers were incorporated into TCR beta cDNA libraries to reduce PCR and sequencing biases. TCRdb trimmed the raw reads at Q25, called clones with MiXCR and kept productive beta chains. Records with the same CDR3 protein are collapsed into one entry carrying the most frequent genes and DNA. Across this sample there are about 770,000 distinct CDR3 sequences, with 40% to 55% seen only once. The top ten clonotypes cover roughly 4.9% of the sample. Sequencing input: blood. These receptors were taken from a girl aged 10 to 17 with multiple sclerosis.

The genes are TRBV7-2 and TRBJ1-2; TRBD1 matches at 9 bases. Germline values: CDR1 SGHTA, CDR2 FQGNSA. The length of the CDR3 is 16 residues. With V trimmed by 2 bases and J by 4 bases, 8 bases remained unmatched. The DNA of the CDR3 is TGTGCCAGCAGCTTAACCGCGGGACAGGGTTCCTATGGCTACACCTTC. This codes for CASSLTAGQGSYGYTF.

Written as DNA, the CDR3 is TGTGCCACCGGGACAGGGGGTCGACAAGAGACCCAGTACTTC. Protein product: CATGTGGRQETQYF. J is TRBJ2-5 and V is TRBV3-1; TRBD1 agrees at 11 bases. The CDR3 covers 14 residues. Germline V gives CDR1 LGHDT, CDR2 YNNKEL (reference sequence). Trimming removed 10 bases from V and 2 bases from J; junction bases left unmatched: 6.

This chain joins TRBV9 and TRBJ2-5; TRBD2 aligns across 13 bases. Trimming removed 0 bases from V and 5 bases from J; junction bases left unmatched: 7. The CDR3 consists of 17 residues. CDR1 is SGDLS, CDR2 YYNGEE, per germline. This CDR3 reads CASSVGRTSGSRETQYF. CDR3 DNA: TGTGCCAGCAGCGTAGGAAGGACTAGCGGGAGTAGGGAGACCCAGTACTTC.

The J gene is TRBJ2-1, the V gene TRBV12-3 or TRBV12-4; TRBD1 agrees at 7 bases. Trimming took 5 bases from V and 4 from J; bases not matched to a gene: 8. This CDR3 comprises 15 residues. The CDR3 loop reads CASSTTGARYNEQFF. The CDR3 nucleotides read TGTGCCAGCAGTACCACAGGGGCGCGGTACAATGAGCAGTTCTTC.

This chain links TRBV6-6 with TRBJ2-4; perhaps TRBD2 as D (5 bases). Trimming cost V 8 bases and J 11 bases, with 19 bases left between them. CDR3 length: 13 amino acids. The germline CDR1 and CDR2 sequences are MNHNY and SVGAGI (reference sequence). The CDR3 DNA sequence: TGTGCCAGCGAAACCGGAGGCCTTGCCCTTCAGTACTTC. Translated: CASETGGLALQYF.

This chain connects TRBV7-2 to TRBJ1-1; D not certain. The CDR3 consists of 15 residues. CDR1 and CDR2 from the germline V gene are SGHTA and FQGNSA. With 3 bases removed from V and 3 bases from J, the gap between germline ends came to 14 bases. The CDR3 protein is CASSFSTRSDTEAFF. CDR3 coding DNA: TGTGCCAGCAGCTTTTCTACCAGGTCGGACACTGAAGCTTTCTTT.

This clonotype was seen more than once but under ten times. One junction end disagrees with the germline gene, perhaps due to a read error. The chain recombines TRBV7-2 with TRBJ2-7; D gene uncertain. Gene TRBJ2-5 matches the end of the DNA better, so the J call may be wrong. CDR3 length: 13 residues. Germline loops: CDR1 SGHTA, CDR2 FQGNSA. The DNA for the CDR3 is TGTGCCAGCAGCTTACAAATCCAAAAGACCCAGTACTTC. Amino acid sequence: CASSLQIQKTQYF.

This clonotype was seen a handful of times. CDR3 protein: CASRHRGWDQETQYF. DNA for the CDR3: TGTGCCAGCAGGCACAGGGGCTGGGATCAAGAGACCCAGTACTTC. This chain joins TRBV6-6 and TRBJ2-5, with 7 bases aligning to TRBD1. The V gene end was trimmed by 6 bases and the J gene end by 2 bases; junction bases not matched to a gene: 9. The V gene's germline CDR1 is MNHNY and CDR2 SVGAGI (reference sequence). This CDR3 contains 15 residues.

The chain links TRBV6-1 to TRBJ1-2; D ambiguous. The V gene lost 6 bases and the J gene lost 4 bases, with 15 bases spanning the gap. CDR1 and CDR2 (germline): MNHNS, SASEGT. The CDR3 has 14 residues. The CDR3 protein is CASSTTTGIYGYTF. The CDR3 bases are TGTGCCAGCAGCACCACCACCGGGATCTATGGCTACACCTTC.

This clonotype has more than one count but fewer than ten. The rearrangement uses TRBV7-9 and TRBJ1-4; 9 bases match TRBD1. The CDR3 runs to 14 residues. V lost 5 bases to trimming and J lost 8 bases; unmatched junction nucleotides: 6. The germline gives CDR1 SEHNR, CDR2 FQNEAQ (reference sequence). The CDR3 spells CASSATGGREKLFF. Written as DNA, the CDR3 is TGTGCCAGCAGCGCGACAGGGGGGCGCGAAAAACTGTTTTTT.

This clonotype has a handful of counts. The V call is TRBV29-1, the J call TRBJ2-4; weak D call: TRBD1 (6 bases). This CDR3 contains 15 residues. The V end lost 6 bases, the J end lost 0 bases, and 15 bases lay between the germline ends. Germline V CDR1 and CDR2: SQVTM, ANQGSEA. In nucleotides, the CDR3 is TGCAGCGTAGCTACAGGGTTCTTAGCCAAAAACATTCAGTACTTC. Amino acid sequence: CSVATGFLAKNIQYF.

The genes are TRBV20-1 and TRBJ2-1; the match to TRBD2 covers 14 bases. Trimming at V came to 3 bases and at J to 7 bases, leaving 5 bases not matched to a gene. CDR3 size: 15 residues. From germline, CDR1 is DFQATT and CDR2 SNEGSKA (reference sequence). The DNA for the CDR3 is TGCAGTGCTAGGCAGACTAGCGGGAGGGTGAATGAGCAGTTCTTC. This gives the protein CSARQTSGRVNEQFF.

The V and J genes are TRBV4-2 and TRBJ2-5; D remains unclear. V was cut by 2 bases and J by 11 bases, with 15 bases left in between. This CDR3 contains 13 residues. CDR1 is LGHNA, CDR2 YNFKEQ, per germline. CDR3 DNA sequence: TGTGCCAGCAGCCAACGGAGAAACTCGGAGCAGTACTTC. It yields the protein CASSQRRNSEQYF.

The rearrangement uses TRBV4-1 and TRBJ2-1, with D maybe TRBD1 (6 bases). CDR1 is MGHRA, CDR2 YSYEKL, per germline. Trimming shortened V by 1 base and J by 4 bases, and 11 bases separated the two germline ends. CDR3 length equals 15 residues. Here the CDR3 DNA reads TGCGCCAGCAGCCAAGTGGGGGCGAAGTACAATGAGCAGTTCTTC. This sequence encodes CASSQVGAKYNEQFF.

This clonotype has a single count. Relative to the germline gene, one junction end is altered; a read error may explain this. The chain joins TRBV20-1 to TRBJ2-7; TRBD2 agrees at 11 bases. The germline V gene has CDR1 DFQATT and CDR2 SNEGSKA (reference sequence). The CDR3 totals 14 residues. The CDR3, as DNA: TGCAGTGCTCGTCTAGCGGGAGGAACCTACGGGCAGTACTTC. Translated: CSARLAGGTYGQYF.

The chain couples TRBV20-1 to TRBJ2-7; 11 bases align to TRBD2. Germline V gene sequence: CDR1 DFQATT, CDR2 SNEGSKA (reference sequence). This CDR3 has 14 residues. J lost 3 bases, V lost 5 bases, and 6 bases had no gene match. The CDR3 nucleotides are TGCAGTGCTCAGCTAGCGGGAGGCTACTACGAGCAGTACTTC. It specifies CSAQLAGGYYEQYF.

The chain joins TRBV6-5 to TRBJ1-5, with 7 positions matching TRBD1. This CDR3 spans 16 amino acids. The V gene's germline CDR1 is MNHEY and CDR2 SVGAGI. V trimming: 6 bases; J trimming: 0 bases; junction bases outside the gene matches: 8. The CDR3 nucleotides read TGTGCCAGCAGCCCCGGGACAGTCAATAGCAATCAGCCCCAGCATTTT. Translated, it gives CASSPGTVNSNQPQHF.

This clonotype was found once. At one end, the junction sequence differs from germline, possibly due to a read error. The rearrangement links TRBV11-2 to TRBJ2-3; D is unresolved. The CDR3 length is 13 residues. The germline V gene encodes CDR1 SGHAT and CDR2 FQNNGV. CDR3: CASSTRLTDMQYF. CDR3 sequence (DNA): TGTGCCAGCAGCACCCGCCTCACAGATATGCAGTATTTT.

The chain uses TRBV18 and TRBJ1-1; D is uncertain. Germline assignment: CDR1 KGHSH and CDR2 LQKENI. The CDR3 is 14 amino acids. The V end was cut by 2 bases, the J end by 0 bases, with 7 bases between. This chain's CDR3 is CASSPYGLNTEAFF. The CDR3 DNA sequence: TGTGCCAGCTCACCATACGGACTGAACACTGAAGCTTTCTTT.

This clonotype was seen a handful of times. The CDR3 protein is CASSQDAGTYPHEQYF. The CDR3 region has the DNA TGCGCCAGCAGCCAAGATGCGGGGACATATCCCCACGAGCAGTACTTC. J is TRBJ2-7 and V is TRBV4-3, with D possibly being TRBD1 or TRBD2 (6 bases each). Germline V CDR1 and CDR2: LGHNA, YSLEER. The CDR3 sequence is 16 residues long. The germline V and J ends were trimmed by 0 bases and 5 bases, with 17 bases remaining between them.

This clonotype was counted only a few times. The genes are TRBV20-1 and TRBJ2-4; possibly TRBD2 for D (6 bases). The J call may be mistaken, given a closer DNA end match to TRBJ2-7. The CDR3 sequence is 14 residues long. Germline V gene data show CDR1 as DFQATT and CDR2 as SNEGSKA (reference sequence). The CDR3 nucleotides are TGCAGTGCCAGTGGAGGGATCAGGTCCTACGAGCAGTACTTC. This sequence encodes CSASGGIRSYEQYF.

Only one count was recorded for this clonotype. The chain is built from TRBV15 and TRBJ1-1; D gene unclear. Per the germline V gene, CDR1 is LNHNV and CDR2 is YYDKDF (reference sequence). The length of the CDR3 is 15 residues. Trimming took 5 bases from V and 1 from J, leaving 14 bases between them. CDR3: CATSLIGDENTEAFF. CDR3 sequence (DNA): TGTGCCACCAGCTTAATAGGAGATGAGAACACTGAAGCTTTCTTT.

V usage is TRBV29-1 and J usage is TRBJ2-3; D possibly matches TRBD1 or TRBD2 (5 bases each). The germline CDR1 and CDR2 sequences are SQVTM and ANQGSEA. The CDR3 is 16 residues long. V lost 3 bases and J 5 bases, leaving 21 bases between the germline ends. CDR3 region: CSVEREGTVQGDTQYF. The CDR3 DNA follows: TGCAGCGTTGAGAGAGAAGGGACGGTCCAGGGAGATACGCAGTATTTT.

This clonotype was counted only a few times. This chain uses TRBV12-3 or TRBV12-4 with TRBJ1-1; D perhaps matches TRBD1 (5 bases). V lost 4 bases to trimming and J lost 5 bases, with 14 bases between them. This CDR3 contains 14 residues. The chain's CDR3 is CASSWSQGGTEAFF. The CDR3 bases are TGTGCCAGCAGTTGGTCCCAGGGAGGGACTGAAGCTTTCTTT.

This chain connects TRBV7-6 to TRBJ2-3; possible D gene TRBD2, 6 bases. The CDR3 contains 16 residues. V was trimmed by 5 bases and J by 0 bases, leaving 15 bases between them. Germline loops: CDR1 SGHVS, CDR2 FNYEAQ. In nucleotides, the CDR3 is TGTGCCAGCAGCACCGGGACTCCAATAAGCACAGATACGCAGTATTTT. The encoded protein is CASSTGTPISTDTQYF.

For the CDR3, the DNA is TGTGCCATCAGTGAACTTAGTAGCGGGGTCTCCTACGAGCAGTACTTC. Amino acids: CAISELSSGVSYEQYF. The rearrangement uses TRBV10-3 and TRBJ2-7, with 8 bases aligning to TRBD2. CDR1 and CDR2 (germline): ENHRY, SYGVKD. CDR3 size: 16 residues. Unmatched junction bases numbered 7, after V lost 3 bases and J lost 0 bases.

The V and J genes are TRBV24-1 and TRBJ2-1, with TRBD2 identical over 12 bases. CDR3 length: 14 amino acids. The trim removed 5 bases at V and 7 bases at J, leaving 2 bases unmatched. From germline, CDR1 is KGHDR and CDR2 SFDVKD. As DNA, the CDR3 is TGTGCCACCAGTGGGACTAGCGGGAAGAATGAGCAGTTCTTC. Residues: CATSGTSGKNEQFF.

The genes are TRBV7-2 and TRBJ2-7; 10 positions agree with TRBD2. V trimming: 3 bases; J trimming: 3 bases; junction bases outside the gene matches: 5. The CDR3 sequence is 15 residues long. Germline lookup yields CDR1 SGHTA and CDR2 FQGNSA. The CDR3 DNA reads TGTGCCAGCAGCTTTGGGACTAGCGTCGACTACGAGCAGTACTTC. It is translated as CASSFGTSVDYEQYF.

This sequence joins TRBV20-1 and TRBJ1-2, with D perhaps TRBD1 (6 bases). The V end lost 3 bases, the J end lost 2 bases, and 13 bases lay between the germline ends. There are 14 residues in the CDR3. Germline V CDR1 and CDR2: DFQATT, SNEGSKA (reference sequence). In DNA form, the CDR3 reads TGCAGTGCTAGCGGTCCAGGGGCCAACTATGGCTACACCTTC. Amino acids: CSASGPGANYGYTF.

The V and J genes are TRBV20-1 and TRBJ2-5; 9 nucleotides line up with TRBD2. CDR3 length: 17 residues. J lost 5 bases, V lost 0 bases, and 13 bases had no gene match. Germline loops: CDR1 DFQATT, CDR2 SNEGSKA (reference sequence). For the CDR3, the DNA is TGCAGTGCTAGAGATTTCTTAGCGGGAGTATCACCGGAGACCCAGTACTTC. This encodes CSARDFLAGVSPETQYF.